The present T cell receptor beta chain was sequenced within a study of patients and donors after allogeneic stem cell transplantation. This clonotype occurred a few times. TCRdb reprocessed the RT-PCR reads via MiXCR and lists one record per CDR3 protein. Counted here are 920,000 or so distinct CDR3 sequences, 18% occurring once; the ten biggest clones make up 5.5% to 6.5%. Trimming pared 2 bases from V and 4 bases from J, leaving 12 bases between. Germline V gene data show CDR1 as SGHDT and CDR2 as YYEEEE. The CDR3 has 14 residues. The specimen was blood, either unsorted or a sorted T cell fraction (not recorded which). The receptor was isolated from a human donor who was either an allogeneic HSCT recipient or a stem cell or donor lymphocyte infusion donor (not recorded which). It is not recorded whose cells these are; they may come from a transplant donor. The chain is built from TRBV5-6 and TRBJ2-5; D tentatively reads TRBD1 or TRBD2 (5 bases each). CDR3 amino acids: CASSFIAGRETQYF. In nucleotides, the CDR3 is TGTGCCAGCAGCTTTATCGCAGGGAGAGAGACCCAGTACTTC.